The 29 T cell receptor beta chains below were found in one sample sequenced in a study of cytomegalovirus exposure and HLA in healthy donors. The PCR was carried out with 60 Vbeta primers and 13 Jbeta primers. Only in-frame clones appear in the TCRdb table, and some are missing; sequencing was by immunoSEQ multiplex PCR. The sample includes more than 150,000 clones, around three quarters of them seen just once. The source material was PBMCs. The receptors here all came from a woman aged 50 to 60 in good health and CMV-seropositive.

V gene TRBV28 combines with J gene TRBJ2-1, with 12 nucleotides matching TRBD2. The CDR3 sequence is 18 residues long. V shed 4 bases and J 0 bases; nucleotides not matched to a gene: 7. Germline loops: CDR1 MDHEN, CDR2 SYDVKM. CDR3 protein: CASSSSTSGGRSYNEQFF. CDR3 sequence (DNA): TGTGCCAGCAGTTCAAGCACTAGCGGGGGGCGCTCCTACAATGAGCAGTTCTTC.

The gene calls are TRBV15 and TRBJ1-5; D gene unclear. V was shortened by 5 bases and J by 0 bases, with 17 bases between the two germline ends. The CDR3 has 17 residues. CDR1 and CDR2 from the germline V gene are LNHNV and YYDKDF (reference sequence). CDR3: CATSYIALSDSNQPQHF. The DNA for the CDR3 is TGTGCCACCAGCTACATTGCCTTATCAGATAGCAATCAGCCCCAGCATTTT.

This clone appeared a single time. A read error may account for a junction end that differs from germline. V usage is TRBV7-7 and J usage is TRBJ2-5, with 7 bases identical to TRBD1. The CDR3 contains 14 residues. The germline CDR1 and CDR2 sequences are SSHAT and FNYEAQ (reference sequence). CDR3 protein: CASSLSGGSETQYF. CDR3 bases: TGTGCTAGCAGCCTATCAGGGGGTAGCGAGACCCAGTACTTC.

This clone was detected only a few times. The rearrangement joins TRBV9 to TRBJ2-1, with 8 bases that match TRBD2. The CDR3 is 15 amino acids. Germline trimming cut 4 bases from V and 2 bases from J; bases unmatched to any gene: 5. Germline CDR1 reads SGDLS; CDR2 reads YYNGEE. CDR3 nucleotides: TGTGCCAGCAGCCCGAGCGGGGGCACCTACAATGAGCAGTTCTTC. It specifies CASSPSGGTYNEQFF.

CDR3 sequence reads: CASSPLGRQMNTEAFF. For the CDR3, the DNA is TGTGCCAGCAGCCCCCTGGGGAGGCAGATGAACACTGAAGCTTTCTTT. The rearrangement uses TRBV11-1 and TRBJ1-1; D remains unclear. Germline lookup yields CDR1 SGHAT and CDR2 FQDESV (reference sequence). The CDR3 has 16 residues. Trimming took off 5 bases at V and 0 bases at J, with 16 bases between the two ends.

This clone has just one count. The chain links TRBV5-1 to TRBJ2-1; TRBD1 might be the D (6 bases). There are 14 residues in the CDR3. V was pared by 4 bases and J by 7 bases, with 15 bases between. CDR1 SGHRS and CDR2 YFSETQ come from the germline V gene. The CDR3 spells CASSDLDRENEQFF. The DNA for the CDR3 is TGCGCCAGCAGCGACCTGGACAGAGAGAATGAGCAGTTCTTC.

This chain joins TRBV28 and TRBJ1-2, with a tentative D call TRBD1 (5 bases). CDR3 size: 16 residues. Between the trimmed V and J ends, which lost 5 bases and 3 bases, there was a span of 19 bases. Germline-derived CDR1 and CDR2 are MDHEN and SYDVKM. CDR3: CASSLSPSAGYYGYTF. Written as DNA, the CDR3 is TGTGCCAGCAGTCTATCCCCCAGCGCAGGGTACTATGGCTACACCTTC.

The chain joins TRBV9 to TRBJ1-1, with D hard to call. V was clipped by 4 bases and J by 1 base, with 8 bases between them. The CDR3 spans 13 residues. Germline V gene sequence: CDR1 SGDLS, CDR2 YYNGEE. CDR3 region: CASSLTGNTEAFF. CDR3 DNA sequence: TGTGCCAGCAGCCTAACCGGGAACACTGAAGCTTTCTTT.

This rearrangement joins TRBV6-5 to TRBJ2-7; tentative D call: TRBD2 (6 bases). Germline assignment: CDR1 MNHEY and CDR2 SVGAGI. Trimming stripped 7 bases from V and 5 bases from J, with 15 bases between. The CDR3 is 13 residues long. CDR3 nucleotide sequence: TGTGCCAGCAAACCCGGAGGGCTCGACGAGCAGTACTTC. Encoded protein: CASKPGGLDEQYF.

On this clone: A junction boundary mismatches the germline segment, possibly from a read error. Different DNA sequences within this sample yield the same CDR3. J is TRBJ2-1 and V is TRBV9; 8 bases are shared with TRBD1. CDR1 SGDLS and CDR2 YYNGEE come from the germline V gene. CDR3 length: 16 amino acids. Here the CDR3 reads CASSLRQGAPYNEQFF. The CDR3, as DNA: TGCGCCAGCAGCTTACGGCAGGGGGCTCCTTACAATGAGCAGTTCTTC.

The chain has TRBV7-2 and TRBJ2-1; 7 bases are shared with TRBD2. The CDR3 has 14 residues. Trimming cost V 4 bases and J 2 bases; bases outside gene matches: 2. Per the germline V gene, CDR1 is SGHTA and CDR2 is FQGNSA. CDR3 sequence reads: CASSSSGTYNEQFF. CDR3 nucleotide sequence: TGTGCCAGCAGCTCTAGCGGAACCTACAATGAGCAGTTCTTC.

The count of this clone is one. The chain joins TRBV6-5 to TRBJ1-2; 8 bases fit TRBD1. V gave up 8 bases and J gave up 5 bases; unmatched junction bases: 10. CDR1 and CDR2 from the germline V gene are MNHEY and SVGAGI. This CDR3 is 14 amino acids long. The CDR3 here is CASRQGRTSYGYTF. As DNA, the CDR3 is TGTGCCAGCCGACAGGGGAGGACCTCTTATGGCTACACCTTC.

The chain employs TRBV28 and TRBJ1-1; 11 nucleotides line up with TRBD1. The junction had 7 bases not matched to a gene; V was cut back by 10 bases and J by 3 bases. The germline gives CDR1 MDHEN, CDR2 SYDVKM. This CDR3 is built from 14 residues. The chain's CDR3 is CAIRTGGGYTEAFF. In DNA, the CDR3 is TGTGCCATCCGGACAGGGGGCGGATACACTGAAGCTTTCTTT.

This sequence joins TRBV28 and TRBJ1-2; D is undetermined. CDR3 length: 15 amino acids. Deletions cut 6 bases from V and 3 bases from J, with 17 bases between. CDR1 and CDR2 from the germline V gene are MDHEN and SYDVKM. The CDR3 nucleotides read TGTGCCAGCAGGCCCCTCGGTGCTGACTACTATGGCTACACCTTC. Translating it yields CASRPLGADYYGYTF.

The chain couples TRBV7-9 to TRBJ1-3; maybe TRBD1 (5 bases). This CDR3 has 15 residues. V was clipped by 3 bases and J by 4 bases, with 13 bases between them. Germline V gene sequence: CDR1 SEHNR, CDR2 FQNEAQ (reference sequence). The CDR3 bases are TGTGCCAGCAGCTTCTCAGGGTCTGGGGGAAACACCATATATTTT. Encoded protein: CASSFSGSGGNTIYF.

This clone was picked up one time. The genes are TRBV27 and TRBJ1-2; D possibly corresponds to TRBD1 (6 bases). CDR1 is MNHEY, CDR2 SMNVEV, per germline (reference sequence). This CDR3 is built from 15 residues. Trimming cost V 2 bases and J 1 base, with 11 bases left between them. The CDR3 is CASSLRQGLNYGYTF. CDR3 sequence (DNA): TGTGCCAGCAGTTTAAGGCAGGGGCTTAACTATGGCTACACCTTC.

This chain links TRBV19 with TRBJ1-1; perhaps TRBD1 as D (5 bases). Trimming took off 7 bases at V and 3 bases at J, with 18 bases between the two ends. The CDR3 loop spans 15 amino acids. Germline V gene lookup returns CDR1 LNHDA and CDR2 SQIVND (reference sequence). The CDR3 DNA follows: TGTGCCAGTATTCGGACACACTCAACGGACACTGAAGCTTTCTTT. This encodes CASIRTHSTDTEAFF.

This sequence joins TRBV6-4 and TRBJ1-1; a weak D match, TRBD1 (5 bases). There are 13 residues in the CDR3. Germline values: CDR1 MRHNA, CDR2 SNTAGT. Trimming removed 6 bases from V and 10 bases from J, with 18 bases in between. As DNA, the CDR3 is TGTGCCAGCAGCATATCGGAGGGGCGAAGAGCTTTCTTT. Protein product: CASSISEGRRAFF.

CDR3 protein: CAWSVLAGIGETQYF. The CDR3 coding sequence is TGTGCCTGGAGTGTTCTAGCGGGAATAGGAGAGACCCAGTACTTC. The chain joins TRBV30 to TRBJ2-5; TRBD2 matches 9 bases. The germline V gene encodes CDR1 GTSNPN and CDR2 SVGIG (reference sequence). CDR3 length equals 15 residues. The trim removed 0 bases at V and 4 bases at J, leaving 6 bases unmatched.

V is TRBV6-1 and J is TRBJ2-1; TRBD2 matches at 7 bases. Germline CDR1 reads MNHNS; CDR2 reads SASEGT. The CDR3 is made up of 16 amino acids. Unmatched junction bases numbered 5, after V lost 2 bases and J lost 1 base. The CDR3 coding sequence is TGTGCCAGCAGTGAACACGGGGGGAGGTCCTACAATGAGCAGTTCTTC. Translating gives CASSEHGGRSYNEQFF.

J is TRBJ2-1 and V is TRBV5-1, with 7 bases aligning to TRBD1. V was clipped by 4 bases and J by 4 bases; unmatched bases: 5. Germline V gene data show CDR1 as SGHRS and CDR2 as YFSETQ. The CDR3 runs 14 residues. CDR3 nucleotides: TGCGCCAGCAGCACCGGGACAGCTTACAATGAGCAGTTCTTC. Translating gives CASSTGTAYNEQFF.

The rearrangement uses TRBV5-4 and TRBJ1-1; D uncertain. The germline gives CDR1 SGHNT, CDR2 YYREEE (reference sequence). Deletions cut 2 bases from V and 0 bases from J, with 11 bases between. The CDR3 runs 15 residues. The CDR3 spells CASSFGGPMNTEAFF. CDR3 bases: TGTGCCAGCAGCTTTGGAGGGCCCATGAACACTGAAGCTTTCTTT.

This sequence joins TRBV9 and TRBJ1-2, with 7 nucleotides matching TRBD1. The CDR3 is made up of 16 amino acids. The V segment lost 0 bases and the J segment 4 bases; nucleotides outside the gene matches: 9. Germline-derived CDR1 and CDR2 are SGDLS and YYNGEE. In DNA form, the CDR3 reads TGTGCCAGCAGCGTAGGAGGGGGCAGTAAAAGCTATGGCTACACCTTC. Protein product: CASSVGGGSKSYGYTF.

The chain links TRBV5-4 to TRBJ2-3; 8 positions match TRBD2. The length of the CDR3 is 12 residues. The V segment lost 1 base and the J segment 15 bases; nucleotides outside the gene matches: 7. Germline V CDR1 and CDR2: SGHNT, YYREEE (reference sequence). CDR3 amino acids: CASSLHSGSLYF. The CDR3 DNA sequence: TGTGCCAGCAGCTTGCACAGCGGGAGTCTTTATTTT.

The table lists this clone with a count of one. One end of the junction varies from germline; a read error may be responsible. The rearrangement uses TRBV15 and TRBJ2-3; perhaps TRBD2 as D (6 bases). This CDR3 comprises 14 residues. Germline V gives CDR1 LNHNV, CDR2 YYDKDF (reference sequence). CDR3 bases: TGTGCCACCAGCAGAGATACTAGCATAGATACGCAGTATTTT. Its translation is CATSRDTSIDTQYF.

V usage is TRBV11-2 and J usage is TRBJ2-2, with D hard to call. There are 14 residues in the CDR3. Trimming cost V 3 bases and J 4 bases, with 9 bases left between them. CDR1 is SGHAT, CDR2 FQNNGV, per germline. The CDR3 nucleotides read TGTGCCAGCAGCTTCGCCTACTCCACCGGGGAGCTGTTTTTT. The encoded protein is CASSFAYSTGELFF.

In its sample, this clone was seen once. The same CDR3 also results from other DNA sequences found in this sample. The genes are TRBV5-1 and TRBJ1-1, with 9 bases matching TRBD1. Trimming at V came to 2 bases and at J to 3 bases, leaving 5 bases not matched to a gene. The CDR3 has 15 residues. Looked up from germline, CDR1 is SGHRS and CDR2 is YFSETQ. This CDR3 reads CASSFRGQGDTEAFF. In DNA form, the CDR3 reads TGCGCCAGCAGCTTCCGGGGACAGGGAGACACTGAAGCTTTCTTT. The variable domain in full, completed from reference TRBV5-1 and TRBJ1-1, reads KAGVTQTPRYLIKTRGQQVTLSCSPISGHRSVSWYQQTPGQGLQFLFEYFSETQRNKGNFPGRFSGRQFSNSRSEMNVSTLELGDSALYLCASSFRGQGDTEAFFGQGTRLTVV.

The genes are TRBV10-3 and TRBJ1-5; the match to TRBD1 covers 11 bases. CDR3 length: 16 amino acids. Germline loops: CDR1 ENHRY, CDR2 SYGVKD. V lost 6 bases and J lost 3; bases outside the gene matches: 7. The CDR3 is CAIRSGTGGPNQPQHF. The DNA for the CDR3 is TGTGCCATCAGAAGCGGGACAGGGGGTCCCAATCAGCCCCAGCATTTT.

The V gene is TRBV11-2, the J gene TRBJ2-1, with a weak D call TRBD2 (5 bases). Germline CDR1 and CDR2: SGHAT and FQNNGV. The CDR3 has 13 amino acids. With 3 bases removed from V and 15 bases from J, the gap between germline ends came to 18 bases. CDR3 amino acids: CASSFPTSIILFF. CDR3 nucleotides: TGTGCCAGCAGCTTCCCTACTAGTATTATTTTGTTCTTC. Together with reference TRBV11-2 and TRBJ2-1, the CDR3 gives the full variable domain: EAGVAQSPRYKIIEKRQSVAFWCNPISGHATLYWYQQILGQGPKLLIQFQNNGVVDDSQLPKDRFSAERLKGVDSTLKIQPAKLEDSAVYLCASSFPTSIILFFGPGTRLTVL.